This entry lists 14 T cell receptor beta chains sequenced from one sample in a study of CD8+ T cells in alopecia areata. As the sequencing template, cDNA was produced by extracting RNA and reverse transcribing it. This table comes from immunoSEQ multiplex PCR, and its TCRdb copy is limited to in-frame clones, with some not included. The data hold roughly 150,000 clones, with 55% observed a single time. Sequenced input: CD4+ T cells sorted from blood. Source of these receptors: a human donor in good health.

The count of this clone is one. The chain employs TRBV6-1 and TRBJ1-1; 7 bases are shared with TRBD1. The length of the CDR3 is 13 residues. CDR1 is MNHNS, CDR2 SASEGT, per germline. With 8 bases clipped from V and 6 bases from J, the junction kept 9 bases outside the gene matches. As DNA, the CDR3 is TGTGCCAGCTTAATACAGGGGATGGCTGAAGCTTTCTTT. Protein sequence: CASLIQGMAEAFF.

This clone was picked up a small number of times. The V gene is TRBV7-8, the J gene TRBJ2-7; D is uncertain. Trimming took 7 bases from V and 0 from J, leaving 13 bases between them. The CDR3 covers 14 residues. The V gene's germline CDR1 is SGHVS and CDR2 FQNEAQ. The CDR3 region has the DNA TGTGCCAGCAACCAGGACGGCGCCTCCTACGAGCAGTACTTC. Amino acid sequence: CASNQDGASYEQYF. Full variable domain (rest looked up from reference TRBV7-8 and TRBJ2-7): GAGVSQSPRYKVAKRGQDVALRCDPISGHVSLFWYQQALGQGPEFLTYFQNEAQLDKSGLPSDRFFAERPEGSVSTLKIQRTQQEDSAVYLCASNQDGASYEQYFGPGTRLTVT.

CDR3 region: CASSLVGETQYF. Written as DNA, the CDR3 is TGTGCCAGCAGCTTGGTGGGGGAGACCCAGTACTTC. The gene calls are TRBV5-4 and TRBJ2-5, with D unclear. Deletions cut 0 bases from V and 5 bases from J, with 5 bases between. The germline gives CDR1 SGHNT, CDR2 YYREEE (reference sequence). The CDR3 is 12 amino acids.

The chain carries TRBV19 and TRBJ1-5; D not certain. Germline values: CDR1 LNHDA, CDR2 SQIVND (reference sequence). V was shortened by 4 bases and J by 3 bases, with 10 bases between the two germline ends. The CDR3 loop spans 14 amino acids. The CDR3 DNA follows: TGTGCCAGTAGTACAGGTAGTGCCAATCAGCCCCAGCATTTT. Its translation is CASSTGSANQPQHF. The variable domain in full, with the rest retrieved from reference TRBV19 and TRBJ1-5, is DGGITQSPKYLFRKEGQNVTLSCEQNLNHDAMYWYRQDPGQGLRLIYYSQIVNDFQKGDIAEGYSVSREKKESFPLTVTSAQKNPTAFYLCASSTGSANQPQHFGDGTRLSIL.

This clone was observed a few times. The chain has TRBV29-1 and TRBJ2-1; 9 bases align to TRBD2. The length of the CDR3 is 12 residues. CDR1 is SQVTM, CDR2 ANQGSEA, per germline. The J segment lost 15 bases and the V segment lost 8 bases, leaving 14 bases of the junction unmatched. In DNA form, the CDR3 reads TGCAGCACGACGGGGGCGGGGGGGGAACGGTTCTTC. Protein sequence: CSTTGAGGERFF.

V usage is TRBV29-1 and J usage is TRBJ2-1, with a weak D call TRBD2 (6 bases). The germline V gene encodes CDR1 SQVTM and CDR2 ANQGSEA. Trimming took 8 bases from V and 4 from J, leaving 21 bases between them. The CDR3 is 15 amino acids. The DNA for the CDR3 is TGCAGCATAAAACTAGCAGGGATGGGATACAATGAGCAGTTCTTC. This codes for CSIKLAGMGYNEQFF.

This clone was detected only a few times. V usage is TRBV29-1 and J usage is TRBJ2-7, with unresolved D. V dropped 4 bases and J dropped 3 bases, with 7 bases sitting between them. The CDR3 has 11 amino acids. CDR1 SQVTM and CDR2 ANQGSEA come from the germline V gene. In DNA, the CDR3 is TGCAGCGTTGTTTGGGGCTACGAGCAGTACTTC. Protein: CSVVWGYEQYF.

In DNA, the CDR3 is TGTGCCAGCAGCTTGATCTCAGGGAACACTGAAGCTTTCTTT. Translation gives CASSLISGNTEAFF. V and J are TRBV5-6 and TRBJ1-1; no firm D call. V was clipped by 1 base and J by 1 base, with 8 bases between them. The CDR3 has 14 amino acids. Germline V gives CDR1 SGHDT, CDR2 YYEEEE.

V usage is TRBV29-1 and J usage is TRBJ2-7, with D uncertain. V lost 4 bases and J 2 bases, leaving 9 bases between the germline ends. The germline V gene encodes CDR1 SQVTM and CDR2 ANQGSEA. The CDR3 extends over 12 amino acids. In DNA, the CDR3 is TGCAGCGTTGGGAGTCGCACCTACGAGCAGTACTTC. It encodes CSVGSRTYEQYF.

The gene calls are TRBV5-1 and TRBJ2-1, with D hard to call. Germline CDR1 reads SGHRS; CDR2 reads YFSETQ. This CDR3 spans 14 amino acids. The V and J ends lost 0 bases and 9 bases respectively, with 13 bases between them. This CDR3 reads CASSLDLVVGEQFF. Written as DNA, the CDR3 is TGCGCCAGCAGCTTGGATCTAGTGGTTGGTGAGCAGTTCTTC.

The chain couples TRBV29-1 to TRBJ2-1; TRBD2 matches at 14 bases. The V gene's germline CDR1 is SQVTM and CDR2 ANQGSEA. The CDR3 has 18 amino acids. The V segment lost 7 bases and the J segment 7 bases; nucleotides outside the gene matches: 18. Written as DNA, the CDR3 is TGCAGCGCCGCACATTCGGGGACTAGCGGGAGTGGTAGGAATGAGCAGTTCTTC. Translating it yields CSAAHSGTSGSGRNEQFF.

The chain joins TRBV5-4 to TRBJ2-5; the match to TRBD2 covers 11 bases. CDR3 length: 15 residues. The V and J ends lost 4 bases and 2 bases, in that order; junction bases with no gene match: 4. Germline V lookup: CDR1 SGHNT, CDR2 YYREEE (reference sequence). DNA for the CDR3: TGTGCCAGCAGCAGGACTAGCGGGCCTCAAGAGACCCAGTACTTC. Protein sequence: CASSRTSGPQETQYF.

This chain connects TRBV5-1 to TRBJ2-7, with 12 positions matching TRBD1. V lost 3 bases to trimming and J lost 3 bases; unmatched junction nucleotides: 4. CDR1 and CDR2 (germline): SGHRS, YFSETQ. This CDR3 is built from 15 residues. CDR3 in DNA: TGCGCCAGCAGCTCCTGGGACAGGGGGCACTACGAGCAGTACTTC. Encoded protein: CASSSWDRGHYEQYF.

This chain connects TRBV30 to TRBJ1-5, with D perhaps TRBD1 (6 bases). This CDR3 has 15 amino acids. V was shortened by 2 bases and J by 0 bases, with 11 bases between the two germline ends. Per germline, CDR1 GTSNPN and CDR2 SVGIG (reference sequence). Here the CDR3 DNA reads TGTGCCTGGAGTTATGACAGGATTAGCAATCAGCCCCAGCATTTT. Translated: CAWSYDRISNQPQHF.